This TCR beta chain was recovered during a study of cytomegalovirus exposure and HLA in healthy donors. Regarding this clone: Its antigen is as yet unknown.

Study-wide points: Cytomegalovirus status, reportedly, was diagnosed with high specificity and sensitivity by the classifier. Most TCR sequences were seen very rarely across donors, but some public TCRs occurred in many. Testing in vitro showed a few CMV-associated chains specific for CMV antigens.

TCRdb's table, derived via immunoSEQ multiplex PCR, lists solely in-frame clones and lacks some. In the table there are about 97,000 clones, over 85% of which are singletons. CDR1 SGDLS and CDR2 YYNGEE come from the germline V gene. The CDR3 spans 15 residues. J gave up 2 bases and V 4 bases, and 7 bases lay outside the gene matches. The receptor comes from a woman between 18 and 29 years old in good health and CMV-seronegative. The rearrangement uses TRBV9 and TRBJ2-7; 9 bases line up with TRBD2. The sample taken for sequencing was PBMCs. CDR3 bases: TGTGCCAGCAGCTCCAGGACTAGCGAACCCTACGAGCAGTACTTC. Protein: CASSSRTSEPYEQYF.